A single sample is the source of the 10 T cell receptor beta chains below, sequenced in a study of shared clonotypes between healthy human individuals. The naive CD8 subset, CD45RO-negative cells positively selected for CCR7, excluded terminally differentiated effector memory CD45RA+ cells. TCRdb's table, derived via immunoSEQ multiplex PCR, lists solely in-frame clones and lacks some. This table holds about 2.2 million clones, roughly 93% found once. The specimen sequenced was naive CD8+ T cells from PBMCs. These receptors all come from a man between 18 and 35 years old in good health. Some clones in this sample may be carry-over from other donors' samples.

This chain connects TRBV5-6 to TRBJ2-7, with a weak D call TRBD1 (5 bases). Germline V gene sequence: CDR1 SGHDT, CDR2 YYEEEE. This CDR3 is built from 14 residues. V was cut by 0 bases and J by 2 bases, with 9 bases left in between. The CDR3 loop reads CASSLDDSTYEQYF. The DNA for the CDR3 is TGTGCCAGCAGCTTGGATGACAGCACCTACGAGCAGTACTTC.

The CDR3 reads CASSEGYSSEKLFF. The CDR3 bases are TGTGCCAGCAGTGAGGGGTATTCCAGTGAAAAACTGTTTTTT. The V and J genes are TRBV28 and TRBJ1-4; D may be TRBD1 (5 bases). CDR1 is MDHEN, CDR2 SYDVKM, per germline. Trimming stripped 5 bases from V and 7 bases from J, with 14 bases between. The CDR3 loop spans 14 amino acids.

Here the CDR3 reads CASSVTGLLPATQYF. The CDR3 region has the DNA TGTGCCAGCAGCGTCACGGGTTTGCTCCCGGCGACCCAGTACTTC. The rearrangement links TRBV9 to TRBJ2-5; D remains unclear. CDR3 length: 15 amino acids. The V end was cut by 2 bases, the J end by 7 bases, with 18 bases between. CDR1 is SGDLS, CDR2 YYNGEE, per germline.

This clone was seen only once. The chain employs TRBV5-8 and TRBJ1-5, with D unresolved. The CDR3 is 16 amino acids. CDR1 SGHTS and CDR2 YDEGEE come from the germline V gene. Between the trimmed V and J ends, which lost 3 bases and 3 bases, there was a span of 16 bases. The chain's CDR3 is CASSYSFKGPNQPQHF. CDR3 in DNA: TGTGCCAGCAGCTACAGCTTCAAGGGCCCCAATCAGCCCCAGCATTTT.

About this clone: The junction and the germline gene differ at one end; a read error may be behind it. The rearrangement uses TRBV6-5 and TRBJ2-7; weak D call: TRBD1 (5 bases). CDR3 length: 15 amino acids. Germline loops: CDR1 MNHEY, CDR2 SVGAGI. Written as DNA, the CDR3 is TGTGCCAGCAGTTACAACAACAGGCGCTCCGACGAGCAGTACTTC. It specifies CASSYNNRRSDEQYF.

This chain links TRBV27 with TRBJ2-2; 10 bases fit TRBD2. The CDR3 totals 19 residues. Germline V gives CDR1 MNHEY, CDR2 SMNVEV (reference sequence). V was pared by 2 bases and J by 7 bases, with 16 bases of the junction left unmatched. CDR3 nucleotides: TGTGCCAGCAGTTTAAAACAGTATCGGACTAGCGGACCGGACGGGGAGCTGTTTTTT. Its protein product is CASSLKQYRTSGPDGELFF.

The chain links TRBV9 to TRBJ2-3; 7 bases match TRBD2. CDR1 SGDLS and CDR2 YYNGEE come from the germline V gene. After removal of 3 bases from V and 0 bases from J, the junction contained 10 bases not matched to a gene. CDR3 length: 17 amino acids. CDR3 sequence reads: CASSAERASGSTDTQYF. The CDR3 region has the DNA TGTGCCAGCAGCGCCGAACGGGCTAGCGGAAGCACAGATACGCAGTATTTT.

The chain combines TRBV5-4 with TRBJ1-2; the D gene is possibly TRBD1 (5 bases). The CDR3 runs 16 residues. Per the germline V gene, CDR1 is SGHNT and CDR2 is YYREEE (reference sequence). Deletions cut 1 base from V and 4 bases from J, with 17 bases between. CDR3 protein: CASSLYPGGTSYGYTF. CDR3 nucleotides: TGTGCCAGCAGCTTGTATCCCGGAGGGACGAGCTATGGCTACACCTTC.

The J gene is TRBJ1-1, the V gene TRBV9; D not certain. V lost 0 bases and J 6 bases, leaving 9 bases between the germline ends. The CDR3 has 13 amino acids. Germline V gives CDR1 SGDLS, CDR2 YYNGEE. The CDR3 protein is CASSVVEGPEAFF. The CDR3 DNA reads TGTGCCAGCAGCGTAGTTGAAGGGCCTGAAGCTTTCTTT.

This clone occurred a few times. The chain links TRBV7-9 to TRBJ1-1, with D hard to call. The germline CDR1 and CDR2 sequences are SEHNR and FQNEAQ (reference sequence). The ends were cut back, 10 bases at V and 1 base at J, with 22 bases in the middle. The CDR3 has 16 residues. CDR3 in amino acids: CATLHRRGTQNTEAFF. In DNA, the CDR3 is TGTGCCACCCTCCACCGTCGAGGAACTCAGAACACTGAAGCTTTCTTT. Drawing the rest from reference TRBV7-9 and TRBJ1-1, the complete variable domain is DTGVSQNPRHKITKRGQNVTFRCDPISEHNRLYWYRQTLGQGPEFLTYFQNEAQLEKSRLLSDRFSAERPKGSFSTLEIQRTEQGDSAMYLCATLHRRGTQNTEAFFGQGTRLTVV.